This T cell receptor (beta chain) was recorded in a study of T-cell reconstitution after alpha-beta-depleted transplantation in children. Study findings and constraints: One year post-transplant, T-cell counts and diversity were largely derived from T cells produced anew. TCRbeta diversity was high at day 60 in some patients (a result of surviving recipient T cells and thymic progenitors).

Unique molecular identifiers were used in preparing the TCRbeta library. TCRdb independently ran MiXCR on the PCR reads; one entry per CDR3 protein. The profile covers about a million distinct CDR3 sequences, with roughly 29% appearing a single time and over 25% taken by the ten largest. V was trimmed by 3 bases and J by 3 bases, leaving 22 bases between them. Germline V gene data show CDR1 as SGHRS and CDR2 as YFSETQ. This CDR3 contains 17 residues. A note on this clonotype: Its target is unknown.

The TCR was taken from a boy younger than two who had a stem cell transplant for SCID, so the T cells may come from the graft donor. The chain couples TRBV5-1 to TRBJ2-7, with D possibly matching TRBD1 (6 bases). Sequencing was performed on PBMCs, mostly from graft donor cells, taken 360 days after TCRalphabeta/CD19-depleted stem cell transplant. The CDR3 nucleotides are TGCGCCAGCAGCTCGTCGGACAGCTCTATCCTTCTCTACGAGCAGTACTTC. Translating it yields CASSSSDSSILLYEQYF.